The sequence of this T cell receptor (beta chain) was determined in a study of control samples from healthy donors and cancer patients. This clone was observed a single time. Data came from immunoSEQ multiplex PCR; TCRdb stores just in-frame clones and leaves some out. The table shows 120,000 or so clones, with roughly 92% occurring only once. The receptor's source is a man older than 75 with head and neck cancer. Material: PBMCs.

DNA for the CDR3: TGTGCCAGCAGTTCTCCGAGCGGACTAGCGGGAGGGTATGAGCAGTTCTTC. Protein sequence: CASSSPSGLAGGYEQFF. The chain recombines TRBV27 with TRBJ2-1; 15 bases map to TRBD2. Germline V gene data show CDR1 as MNHEY and CDR2 as SMNVEV (reference sequence). The CDR3 runs to 17 residues. The junction had 9 bases not matched to a gene; V was cut back by 4 bases and J by 8 bases.